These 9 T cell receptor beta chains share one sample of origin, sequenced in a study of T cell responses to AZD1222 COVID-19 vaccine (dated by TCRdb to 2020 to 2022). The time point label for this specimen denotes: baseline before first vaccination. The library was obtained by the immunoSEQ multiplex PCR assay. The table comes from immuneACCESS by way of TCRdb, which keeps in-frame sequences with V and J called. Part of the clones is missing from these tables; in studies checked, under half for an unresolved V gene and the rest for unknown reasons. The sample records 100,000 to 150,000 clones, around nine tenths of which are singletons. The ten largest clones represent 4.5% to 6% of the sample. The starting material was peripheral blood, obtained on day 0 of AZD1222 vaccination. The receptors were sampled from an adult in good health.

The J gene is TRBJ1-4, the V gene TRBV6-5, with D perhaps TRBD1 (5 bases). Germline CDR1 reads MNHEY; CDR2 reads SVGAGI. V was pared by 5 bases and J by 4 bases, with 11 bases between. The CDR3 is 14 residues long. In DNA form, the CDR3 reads TGTGCCAGCAGTATCCGACAGTTTAATGAAAAACTGTTTTTT. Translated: CASSIRQFNEKLFF.

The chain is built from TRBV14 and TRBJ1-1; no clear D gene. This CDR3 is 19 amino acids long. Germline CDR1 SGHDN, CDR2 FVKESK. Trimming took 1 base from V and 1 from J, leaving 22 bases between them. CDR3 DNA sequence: TGTGCCAGCAGCCAAGGAAGGGCCTCATTCGGGATTAGGAACACTGAAGCTTTCTTT. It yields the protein CASSQGRASFGIRNTEAFF.

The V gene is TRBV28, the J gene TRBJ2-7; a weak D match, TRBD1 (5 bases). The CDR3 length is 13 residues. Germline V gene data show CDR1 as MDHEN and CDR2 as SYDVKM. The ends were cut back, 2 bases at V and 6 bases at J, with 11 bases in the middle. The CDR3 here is CASSLVQGPEQYF. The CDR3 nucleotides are TGTGCCAGCAGTTTAGTCCAGGGCCCCGAGCAGTACTTC.

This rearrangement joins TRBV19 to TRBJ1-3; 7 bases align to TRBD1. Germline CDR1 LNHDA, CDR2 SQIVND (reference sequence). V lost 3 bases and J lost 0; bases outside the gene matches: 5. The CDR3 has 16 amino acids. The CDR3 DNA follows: TGTGCCAGTAGTATCCGGGGACAGAGCTCTGGAAACACCATATATTTT. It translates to CASSIRGQSSGNTIYF.

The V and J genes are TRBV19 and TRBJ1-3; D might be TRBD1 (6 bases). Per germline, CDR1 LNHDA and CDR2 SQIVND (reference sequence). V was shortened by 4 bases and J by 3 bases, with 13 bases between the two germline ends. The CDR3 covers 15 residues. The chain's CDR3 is CASSNHRASGNTIYF. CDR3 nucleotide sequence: TGTGCCAGTAGTAACCACAGGGCAAGTGGAAACACCATATATTTT.

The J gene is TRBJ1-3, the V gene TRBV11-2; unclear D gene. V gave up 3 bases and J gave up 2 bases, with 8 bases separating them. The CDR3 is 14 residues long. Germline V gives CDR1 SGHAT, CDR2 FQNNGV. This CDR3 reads CASSFGLAGNTIYF. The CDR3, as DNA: TGTGCCAGCAGCTTCGGGTTGGCTGGAAACACCATATATTTT.

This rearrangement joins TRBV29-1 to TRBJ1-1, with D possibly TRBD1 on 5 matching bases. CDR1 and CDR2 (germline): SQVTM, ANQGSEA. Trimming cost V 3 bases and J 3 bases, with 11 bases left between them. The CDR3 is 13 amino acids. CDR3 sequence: CSVDDPGDTEAFF. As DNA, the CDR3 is TGCAGCGTTGATGACCCGGGGGACACTGAAGCTTTCTTT.

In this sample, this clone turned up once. CDR3 sequence reads: CASSLGTDNSPLHF. The CDR3 DNA follows: TGTGCCAGCAGCTTAGGGACAGATAATTCACCCCTCCACTTT. V gene TRBV7-6 combines with J gene TRBJ1-6, with a weak D call TRBD1 (6 bases). V was clipped by 1 base and J by 5 bases, with 6 bases between them. Germline-derived CDR1 and CDR2 are SGHVS and FNYEAQ. The length of the CDR3 is 14 residues.

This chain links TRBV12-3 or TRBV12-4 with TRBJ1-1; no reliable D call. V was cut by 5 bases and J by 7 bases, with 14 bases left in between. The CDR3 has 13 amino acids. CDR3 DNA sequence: TGTGCCAGCAGTCCAACTAGAATACATGAAGCTTTCTTT. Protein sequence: CASSPTRIHEAFF.